Shown below are 25 T cell receptor beta chains from a single sample sequenced in a study of cytomegalovirus exposure and HLA in healthy donors. The PCR used 60 Vbeta and 13 Jbeta primers. This table comes from immunoSEQ multiplex PCR, and its TCRdb copy is limited to in-frame clones, with some not included. Among about 160,000 clones, roughly three quarters were seen once, and the ten largest hold around 3.2%. Sequenced input: PBMCs. The receptors come from a human donor in good health.

The chain links TRBV5-8 to TRBJ1-2, with no clear D. The CDR3 runs 16 residues. Trimming left V 0 bases short and J 4 bases short, with 16 bases between. Germline values: CDR1 SGHTS, CDR2 YDEGEE. The CDR3 reads CASSLVGRGSIYGYTF. The DNA for the CDR3 is TGTGCCAGCAGCTTGGTGGGCCGGGGATCAATCTATGGCTACACCTTC. The whole variable domain, remainder taken from reference TRBV5-8 and TRBJ1-2, is EAGVTQSPTHLIKTRGQQATLRCSPISGHTSVYWYQQALGLGLQFLLWYDEGEERNRGNFPPRFSGRQFPNYSSELNVNALELEDSALYLCASSLVGRGSIYGYTFGSGTRLTVV.

The chain couples TRBV4-1 to TRBJ2-7; D possibly corresponds to TRBD1 (5 bases). In germline, CDR1 is MGHRA, CDR2 YSYEKL. Trimming took off 0 bases at V and 1 base at J, with 10 bases between the two ends. This CDR3 has 15 amino acids. CDR3 nucleotides: TGCGCCAGCAGCCAAGAAGACAGTTCATCCTACGAGCAGTACTTC. Its translation is CASSQEDSSSYEQYF.

The chain has TRBV2 and TRBJ2-7, with 14 bases identical to TRBD2. Germline V CDR1 and CDR2: SNHLY, FYNNEI. This CDR3 has 17 residues. The J segment lost 2 bases and the V segment lost 3 bases, leaving 6 bases of the junction unmatched. CDR3 nucleotide sequence: TGTGCCAGCAGTGACCACGGGACTAGCGGGGGCACCTACGAGCAGTACTTC. Its protein is CASSDHGTSGGTYEQYF.

This chain connects TRBV25-1 to TRBJ2-3; D possibly corresponds to TRBD1 (5 bases). CDR3 size: 14 residues. The V end lost 6 bases, the J end lost 2 bases, and 12 bases lay between the germline ends. Germline V gene sequence: CDR1 MGHDK, CDR2 SYGVNS. CDR3 coding DNA: TGTGCCAGCAGAAGGGGTCATACCACAGATACGCAGTATTTT. This codes for CASRRGHTTDTQYF.

The genes are TRBV27 and TRBJ2-7; 8 bases agree with TRBD1. The germline CDR1 and CDR2 sequences are MNHEY and SMNVEV (reference sequence). V shed 5 bases, J shed 2 bases, and the junction held 11 bases outside the gene matches. This CDR3 has 16 residues. The CDR3 sequence: CASSVRTGTYPYEQYF. The CDR3 DNA reads TGTGCCAGCAGTGTAAGGACAGGGACTTACCCCTACGAGCAGTACTTC.

The table lists this clone with a few counts. This chain uses TRBV29-1 with TRBJ1-2, with 9 bases matching TRBD1. Germline CDR1 and CDR2: SQVTM and ANQGSEA. The CDR3 covers 12 residues. Trimming took 3 bases from V and 7 from J; bases not matched to a gene: 3. This chain's CDR3 is CSVENRGLGYTF. DNA for the CDR3: TGCAGCGTTGAGAACAGGGGGCTTGGCTACACCTTC. The complete variable domain, with remaining parts taken from reference TRBV29-1 and TRBJ1-2, reads SAVISQKPSRDICQRGTSLTIQCQVDSQVTMMFWYRQQPGQSLTLIATANQGSEATYESGFVIDKFPISRPNLTFSTLTVSNMSPEDSSIYLCSVENRGLGYTFGSGTRLTVV.

This rearrangement joins TRBV19 to TRBJ2-1; perhaps TRBD2 as D (6 bases). CDR3 size: 14 residues. Germline V gene lookup returns CDR1 LNHDA and CDR2 SQIVND (reference sequence). V was pared by 7 bases and J by 8 bases, with 18 bases between. The CDR3 DNA follows: TGTGCCAGTATTGGGACTTCATCATACGATGAGCAGTTCTTC. Amino acids: CASIGTSSYDEQFF.

The chain has TRBV28 and TRBJ2-7, with D unresolved. CDR1 is MDHEN, CDR2 SYDVKM, per germline. CDR3 size: 11 residues. Trimming removed 7 bases at V and 4 bases at J, with 8 bases between. Here the CDR3 reads CASMGLYEQYF. The CDR3 DNA is TGTGCCAGCATGGGCCTTTACGAGCAGTACTTC. The full variable domain, in which reference TRBV28 and TRBJ2-7 provide the parts outside the CDR3, is DVKVTQSSRYLVKRTGEKVFLECVQDMDHENMFWYRQDPGLGLRLIYFSYDVKMKEKGDIPEGYSVSREKKERFSLILESASTNQTSMYLCASMGLYEQYFGPGTRLTVT.

The V and J genes are TRBV28 and TRBJ2-3; weak D call: TRBD2 (6 bases). Looked up from germline, CDR1 is MDHEN and CDR2 is SYDVKM. There are 17 residues in the CDR3. Trimming removed 5 bases from V and 5 bases from J, with 23 bases in between. DNA of the CDR3: TGTGCCAGCAGTGCGTTCCGGGACTCTAAGTCCCTAGATACGCAGTATTTT. It is translated as CASSAFRDSKSLDTQYF.

There are a few counts of this clone. The rearrangement uses TRBV30 and TRBJ1-4; a possible D gene is TRBD1 (5 bases). Deletions cut 2 bases from V and 4 bases from J, with 11 bases between. From germline, CDR1 is GTSNPN and CDR2 SVGIG (reference sequence). The CDR3 runs 14 residues. The CDR3 DNA sequence: TGTGCCTGGAGTCCCGTCGGGGGTAATGAAAAACTGTTTTTT. Translated, it gives CAWSPVGGNEKLFF.

The J gene is TRBJ2-7, the V gene TRBV6-6; 9 bases are a match to TRBD1. Germline CDR1 is MNHNY and CDR2 is SVGAGI (reference sequence). V trimming: 4 bases; J trimming: 3 bases; junction bases outside the gene matches: 4. The CDR3 is 14 residues long. Written as DNA, the CDR3 is TGTGCCAGCAGTTCCGGGACAGGGATCTACGAGCAGTACTTC. This encodes CASSSGTGIYEQYF.

The chain uses TRBV28 and TRBJ1-1, with a tentative D call TRBD1 (6 bases). The CDR3 loop spans 15 amino acids. The ends were cut back, 3 bases at V and 2 bases at J, with 13 bases in the middle. The germline V gene encodes CDR1 MDHEN and CDR2 SYDVKM. The CDR3 DNA reads TGTGCCAGCAGTTTCCAGACAGGTCCAAACACTGAAGCTTTCTTT. Amino acids: CASSFQTGPNTEAFF.

This clone was recorded a few times. The chain recombines TRBV7-6 with TRBJ2-7; 8 nucleotides agree with TRBD2. In germline, CDR1 is SGHVS, CDR2 FNYEAQ. V trimming: 8 bases; J trimming: 3 bases; junction bases outside the gene matches: 9. This CDR3 is built from 14 residues. The CDR3 coding sequence is TGTGCCAGCGCAGCGGGACTAGACTTCTACGAGCAGTACTTC. Residues: CASAAGLDFYEQYF.

V gene TRBV11-2 combines with J gene TRBJ2-5; weak D call: TRBD1 (5 bases). This CDR3 spans 16 amino acids. With 2 bases removed from V and 5 bases from J, the gap between germline ends came to 18 bases. The germline gives CDR1 SGHAT, CDR2 FQNNGV. CDR3 coding DNA: TGTGCCAGCAGCTTATCTATCGGCAGGGATGGTGAGACCCAGTACTTC. Protein sequence: CASSLSIGRDGETQYF.

The rearrangement joins TRBV5-1 to TRBJ2-7, with 9 bases identical to TRBD1. The germline V gene encodes CDR1 SGHRS and CDR2 YFSETQ. The V and J ends lost 0 bases and 4 bases, in that order; junction bases with no gene match: 5. The CDR3 has 15 residues. CDR3 amino acids: CASSLADGQGYEQYF. As DNA, the CDR3 is TGCGCCAGCAGCTTGGCCGACGGACAGGGGTACGAGCAGTACTTC.

The rearrangement links TRBV25-1 to TRBJ2-3; D may be TRBD1 (6 bases). V gave up 6 bases and J gave up 5 bases, with 15 bases separating them. The CDR3 totals 14 residues. Per the germline V gene, CDR1 is MGHDK and CDR2 is SYGVNS. CDR3 coding DNA: TGTGCCAGCAGCCAAGGGACAACGAGAGATACGCAGTATTTT. Its protein is CASSQGTTRDTQYF.

This rearrangement joins TRBV5-1 to TRBJ1-1, with D possibly matching TRBD1 (6 bases). CDR3 length equals 14 residues. V lost 3 bases to trimming and J lost 1 base, with 10 bases between them. The germline V gene has CDR1 SGHRS and CDR2 YFSETQ. The CDR3 DNA reads TGCGCCAGCAGCTCAGGACAGTCGAACACTGAAGCTTTCTTT. It encodes CASSSGQSNTEAFF.

This chain uses TRBV29-1 with TRBJ1-2; 9 nucleotides agree with TRBD1. CDR3 length: 12 amino acids. Unmatched junction bases numbered 8, after V lost 8 bases and J lost 7 bases. CDR1 SQVTM and CDR2 ANQGSEA come from the germline V gene. The CDR3 DNA reads as TGCAGCACAGGGGGCGCATCGGTTGGCTACACCTTC. It specifies CSTGGASVGYTF.

V usage is TRBV18 and J usage is TRBJ2-1; D is perhaps TRBD2 (5 bases). Trimming took off 3 bases at V and 5 bases at J, with 17 bases between the two ends. The CDR3 contains 16 residues. Germline V gene lookup returns CDR1 KGHSH and CDR2 LQKENI. CDR3 region: CASSPEAGAVHNEQFF. In nucleotides, the CDR3 is TGTGCCAGCTCACCGGAGGCAGGTGCGGTCCACAATGAGCAGTTCTTC.

The V gene is TRBV6-1, the J gene TRBJ2-1; D is ambiguous. The germline V and J ends were trimmed by 6 bases and 0 bases, with 9 bases remaining between them. There are 14 residues in the CDR3. Germline V gene lookup returns CDR1 MNHNS and CDR2 SASEGT. The CDR3 loop is CASRVPSSYNEQFF. DNA of the CDR3: TGTGCCAGCAGGGTTCCCAGCTCCTACAATGAGCAGTTCTTC.

The chain is built from TRBV7-2 and TRBJ2-4, with 9 bases matching TRBD1. CDR1 SGHTA and CDR2 FQGNSA come from the germline V gene. Unmatched junction bases numbered 0, after V lost 1 base and J lost 8 bases. The CDR3 consists of 13 residues. CDR3 amino acids: CASSLGTGDIQYF. CDR3 DNA: TGTGCCAGCAGCTTAGGGACAGGGGACATTCAGTACTTC.

DNA for the CDR3: TGTGCCAGCAGCCAAGCCGGATCAGGGGGCGACTCCTATGGCTACACCTTC. This codes for CASSQAGSGGDSYGYTF. The genes are TRBV4-2 and TRBJ1-2; the match to TRBD1 covers 8 bases. The CDR3 sequence is 17 residues long. The J segment lost 4 bases and the V segment lost 1 base, leaving 11 bases of the junction unmatched. From germline, CDR1 is LGHNA and CDR2 YNFKEQ.

The chain carries TRBV4-1 and TRBJ2-3, with D uncertain. Trimming removed 1 base from V and 2 bases from J, with 16 bases in between. CDR1 is MGHRA and CDR2 is YSYEKL in the germline V gene. CDR3 length equals 17 residues. DNA for the CDR3: TGCGCCAGCAGCCAAGGCCCACCACCCGCCTACACAGATACGCAGTATTTT. Protein sequence: CASSQGPPPAYTDTQYF.

This clone was counted only a few times. This rearrangement joins TRBV11-2 to TRBJ1-2; no definite D call. V gave up 0 bases and J gave up 4 bases, with 12 bases separating them. This CDR3 comprises 15 residues. From germline, CDR1 is SGHAT and CDR2 FQNNGV. CDR3 sequence reads: CASSLDWAVPYGYTF. The CDR3 coding sequence is TGTGCCAGCAGCTTAGATTGGGCAGTCCCCTATGGCTACACCTTC. The entire variable domain, with the rest obtained from reference TRBV11-2 and TRBJ1-2, is as follows: EAGVAQSPRYKIIEKRQSVAFWCNPISGHATLYWYQQILGQGPKLLIQFQNNGVVDDSQLPKDRFSAERLKGVDSTLKIQPAKLEDSAVYLCASSLDWAVPYGYTFGSGTRLTVV.

J is TRBJ2-1 and V is TRBV2; 14 bases match TRBD2. CDR1 is SNHLY, CDR2 FYNNEI, per germline. The CDR3 is 14 residues long. The junction had 7 bases not matched to a gene; V was cut back by 8 bases and J by 10 bases. DNA of the CDR3: TGTGCCAGCTCGACTAGCGGGAGGGTTGGAGAGCAGTTCTTC. This encodes CASSTSGRVGEQFF. Full variable domain (remainder filled in from reference TRBV2 and TRBJ2-1): EPEVTQTPSHQVTQMGQEVILRCVPISNHLYFYWYRQILGQKVEFLVSFYNNEISEKSEIFDDQFSVERPDGSNFTLKIRSTKLEDSAMYFCASSTSGRVGEQFFGPGTRLTVL.